The T cell receptor (beta chain) described here comes from a study of T-cell memory formation after mild COVID-19. Study background: TCR clusters showed largely donor specificity. Regarding the study as a whole: Contracting clones localized mainly to CM and EM when CD4+ and mainly to EMRA when CD8+.

This clonotype was recorded many times. Its specificity is unknown. MiXCR, run by TCRdb on the 5' RACE reads, gives a single entry per CDR3 protein. The profile shows about 400,000 distinct CDR3 sequences, about 22% of them singletons. Sequenced sample: PBMCs or a T cell subset sorted from them (not recorded which). The origin of this receptor is an adult woman who had mild COVID-19 (a few samples of this study predate the infection). Cell type and time point are not known.

The CDR3 DNA follows: TGTGCCAGCAGCTGGGGGTCCTCCTACGAGCAGTACTTC. As protein: CASSWGSSYEQYF. The genes are TRBV7-2 and TRBJ2-7, with D tentatively TRBD1 or TRBD2 (5 bases each). The CDR3 is 13 residues long. From germline, CDR1 is SGHTA and CDR2 FQGNSA. The ends were cut back, 4 bases at V and 0 bases at J, with 7 bases in the middle.